This is a list of T cell receptor beta chains from one sample in a study of shared clonotypes between healthy human individuals. Repertoires were generated with immunoSEQ multiplex PCR, while TCRdb's copy carries only in-frame clones and drops some. The data contain under 2,500,000 clones, around 95% of them singletons. What was sequenced was naive CD4+ T cells sorted from blood. Every receptor here comes from a man aged 18 to 29 in good health. Each CDR3 is given with its conserved first and last residue.

TRBJ1-2 TRBV6-5 CASSYSSGQGHYGYTF
TRBJ2-5 TRBV28 CASSSGGHEETQYF
TRBJ2-7 TRBV7-2 CASSHLAGPGSYEQYF
TRBJ2-7 TRBV6-5 CASSRAGSSYEQYF
TRBJ1-2 TRBV5-8 CASSLERVGYTF
TRBJ2-7 TRBV9 CASSVGGQRYEQYF
TRBJ1-5 TRBV6-6 CASSYIHLQPQHF
TRBJ1-5 TRBV19 CASSTTGTSNQPQHF
TRBJ1-1 TRBV28 CASIVQGASRTEAFF
TRBJ2-5 TRBV5-1 CASSLRGQETQYF
TRBJ2-7 TRBV5-1 CASSSGVGSEQYF
TRBJ1-2 TRBV27 CASSQLLGQRSSRDGYTF
TRBJ1-6 TRBV10-1 CASSAGPLSNSPLHF
TRBJ2-7 TRBV5-1 CASSPGTANYEQYF
TRBJ1-1 TRBV5-1 CASTLMNRANTEAFF
TRBJ1-1 TRBV11-2 CASSLGVGVGSEAFF
TRBJ2-7 TRBV27 CASRVSRVAPYEQYF
TRBJ2-2 TRBV25-1 CASSESDLDTGELFF
TRBJ1-6 TRBV7-2 CASSLSGNSPLHF
TRBJ1-1 TRBV16 CASSPQGARNTEAFF
TRBJ2-5 TRBV11-2 CASSYSGGETQYF
TRBJ2-2 TRBV4-3 CASSQDLGGRNTGELFF
TRBJ2-7 TRBV30 CAWSVPRARRGSYEQYF
TRBJ2-2 TRBV6-5 CATWVSYTGELFF
TRBJ2-2 TRBV30 CAWKGRNTGELFF
TRBJ1-3 TRBV6-5 CASRQQGARGNTIYF
TRBJ1-4 TRBV13 CASSTQGEKLFF
TRBJ1-2 TRBV10-2 CATRGQGIGYGYTF
TRBJ2-3 TRBV5-1 CASSLVGVGTDTQYF
TRBJ2-1 TRBV6-5 CASRTQGSYNEQFF
TRBJ1-5 TRBV7-8 CASSPRASAVEGPQHF
TRBJ2-5 TRBV29-1 CSAEAGGETQYF
TRBJ1-5 TRBV2 CASTGQGTDGQPQHF
TRBJ2-7 TRBV10-3 CAISELQGSYEQYF
TRBJ2-7 TRBV19 CASSNAGKTGYEQYF
TRBJ1-5 TRBV5-1 CASSLGPQGSNQPQHF
TRBJ1-1 TRBV5-1 CASRGTGQGTEAFF
TRBJ2-1 TRBV7-2 CASSAYLGSDEQFF
TRBJ2-5 TRBV5-1 CASSSEGRLGREETQYF
TRBJ2-3 TRBV30 CAWSSRRVGPQGADTQYF